This T cell receptor beta chain was profiled in a study of neurological immune-mediated disorders. The cDNA came from 5'RACE with 10-nucleotide random UMIs. TCRdb reprocessed the 5' RACE reads via MiXCR and lists one record per CDR3 protein. The repertoire consists of fewer than 20,000 distinct CDR3 sequences, with under 15% occurring once and the leading ten covering 12% to 15%. From 2 million PBMCs stored at -80 C, the unsorted libraries were generated. Many counts were recorded for this clonotype. Germline assignment: CDR1 SNHLY and CDR2 FYNNEI. The V end lost 3 bases, the J end lost 7 bases, and 13 bases lay between the germline ends. The CDR3 is 13 amino acids.

The sequence was collected from a man aged 60 to 75 with HTLV-1-associated myelopathy (HAM/TSP). The sample was PBMCs. The rearrangement uses TRBV2 and TRBJ2-7; D possibly uses TRBD1 or TRBD2 (5 bases each). The CDR3 is CASSDRGVGEQYF. The CDR3 region has the DNA TGTGCCAGCAGTGACCGAGGGGTAGGGGAGCAGTACTTC.